The 10 T cell receptor beta chains reported below all come from one sample, sequenced in a study of cytomegalovirus exposure and HLA in healthy donors. PCR involved 60 Vbeta and 13 Jbeta primers. Repertoires were generated with immunoSEQ multiplex PCR, while TCRdb's copy carries only in-frame clones and drops some. This table has about 190,000 clones, roughly 80% appearing once. The sample was PBMCs. These receptors came from a woman aged 18 to 35 in good health and CMV-seronegative.

The chain combines TRBV5-1 with TRBJ2-4; 11 nucleotides agree with TRBD2. V shed 3 bases, J shed 9 bases, and the junction held 8 bases outside the gene matches. Germline lookup yields CDR1 SGHRS and CDR2 YFSETQ. The CDR3 has 15 amino acids. CDR3 in amino acids: CASSSETSGTTIQYF. The CDR3 nucleotides read TGCGCCAGCAGCTCCGAGACTAGCGGGACTACCATTCAGTACTTC.

This chain connects TRBV28 to TRBJ2-1, with 11 bases aligning to TRBD1. The length of the CDR3 is 15 residues. Germline V gene data show CDR1 as MDHEN and CDR2 as SYDVKM. The V gene end was trimmed by 6 bases and the J gene end by 3 bases; junction bases not matched to a gene: 4. The CDR3 DNA follows: TGTGCCAGCAGACTCGGGACAGGGGGCTACAATGAGCAGTTCTTC. As protein: CASRLGTGGYNEQFF.

The gene calls are TRBV10-1 and TRBJ2-2, with D possibly TRBD1 on 6 matching bases. The V end was cut by 0 bases, the J end by 6 bases, with 11 bases between. The germline gives CDR1 WNHNN, CDR2 SYGVQD (reference sequence). This CDR3 is built from 15 residues. This CDR3 is CASSESGQPAGELFF. For the CDR3, the DNA is TGCGCCAGCAGTGAGTCCGGACAGCCAGCCGGGGAGCTGTTTTTT.

The chain carries TRBV5-1 and TRBJ1-3; D may be TRBD1 (5 bases). Germline lookup yields CDR1 SGHRS and CDR2 YFSETQ. Between the trimmed V and J ends, which lost 4 bases and 0 bases, there was a span of 14 bases. This CDR3 comprises 16 residues. As DNA, the CDR3 is TGCGCCAGCAGCCCGGGGGAAGAACTCTCTGGAAACACCATATATTTT. Translated, it gives CASSPGEELSGNTIYF.

The CDR3 DNA reads TGTGCCAGCAGCTGGACAGTAGACTACGAGCAGTACTTC. Residues: CASSWTVDYEQYF. This sequence joins TRBV7-2 and TRBJ2-7, with D possibly TRBD1 on 6 matching bases. Germline V gene lookup returns CDR1 SGHTA and CDR2 FQGNSA. With 4 bases removed from V and 3 bases from J, the gap between germline ends came to 10 bases. The CDR3 extends over 13 amino acids.

V and J are TRBV18 and TRBJ1-1; TRBD1 matches 7 bases. The CDR3 is 14 amino acids. V trimming: 3 bases; J trimming: 1 base; junction bases outside the gene matches: 2. Germline lookup yields CDR1 KGHSH and CDR2 LQKENI. CDR3 amino acids: CASSPGQTNTEAFF. The CDR3, as DNA: TGTGCCAGCTCACCGGGACAGACGAACACTGAAGCTTTCTTT.

The chain uses TRBV28 and TRBJ2-1; TRBD2 is a possible D gene (6 bases). V was pared by 7 bases and J by 3 bases, with 13 bases between. CDR1 is MDHEN, CDR2 SYDVKM, per germline. This CDR3 spans 14 amino acids. CDR3 loop: CASISGGDYNEQFF. Here the CDR3 DNA reads TGTGCCAGCATAAGTGGCGGGGACTACAATGAGCAGTTCTTC.

This clone was counted only a few times. The chain carries TRBV18 and TRBJ2-6; maybe TRBD1 (6 bases). The CDR3 extends over 17 amino acids. CDR1 is KGHSH and CDR2 is LQKENI in the germline V gene. V gave up 3 bases and J gave up 0 bases, with 12 bases separating them. The CDR3 sequence is CASSPGTPDSGANVLTF. The DNA of the CDR3 is TGTGCCAGCTCACCCGGGACACCTGACTCTGGGGCCAACGTCCTGACTTTC.

The CDR3 DNA follows: TGTGCCTGGAGCTCTAGCGGGAGGGCCCGGGTTACCGACGAGCAGTACTTC. Protein sequence: CAWSSSGRARVTDEQYF. The chain employs TRBV30 and TRBJ2-7; 12 bases map to TRBD2. Germline V CDR1 and CDR2: GTSNPN, SVGIG (reference sequence). V was clipped by 3 bases and J by 5 bases; unmatched bases: 14. The CDR3 is 17 amino acids.

This clone was detected once. The chain carries TRBV18 and TRBJ2-1; a weak D match, TRBD2 (6 bases). CDR1 and CDR2 (germline): KGHSH, LQKENI. The CDR3 has 16 amino acids. The V and J ends lost 0 bases and 4 bases respectively, with 13 bases between them. CDR3 DNA sequence: TGTGCCAGCTCACCACCGCACAGCGGGCTATACAATGAGCAGTTCTTC. Protein sequence: CASSPPHSGLYNEQFF.